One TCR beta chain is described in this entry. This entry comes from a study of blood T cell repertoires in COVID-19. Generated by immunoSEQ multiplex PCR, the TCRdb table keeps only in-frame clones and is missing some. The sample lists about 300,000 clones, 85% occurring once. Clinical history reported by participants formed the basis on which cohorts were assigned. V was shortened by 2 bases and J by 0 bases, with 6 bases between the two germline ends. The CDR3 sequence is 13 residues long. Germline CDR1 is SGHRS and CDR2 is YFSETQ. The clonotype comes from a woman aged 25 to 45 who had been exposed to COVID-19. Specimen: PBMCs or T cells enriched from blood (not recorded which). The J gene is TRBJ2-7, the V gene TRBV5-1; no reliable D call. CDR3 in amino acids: CASSFLNSYEQYF. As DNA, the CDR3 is TGCGCCAGCAGCTTCTTAAACTCCTACGAGCAGTACTTC.